The entry that follows covers one T cell receptor beta chain sequence. Time point in this sample: patch test 3, about 24 weeks after DPC sensitization. The treatment is: therapeutic diphenylcyclopropenone sensitization with weekly scalp DPC. Unseparated into fractions, whole blood served as the source from which total RNA was extracted. This record comes from a study of human T cells and chemical hapten exposure. TCRdb re-analysed the RACE reads in MiXCR, keeping a single row per CDR3 protein. The data contain 55,000 to 80,000 distinct CDR3 sequences, approximately 11% of them singletons. Specimen: whole blood, collected in connection with sensitization to the hapten diphenylcyclopropenone (DPC). This receptor was taken from a woman aged 30 to 39 with alopecia areata. Some clones in this sample may be carry-over from other donors' samples.

The DNA for the CDR3 is TGTGCCTGGAGCTGGAACACTGAAGCTTTCTTT. Protein sequence: CAWSWNTEAFF. The J gene is TRBJ1-1, the V gene TRBV30; D gene uncertain. The length of the CDR3 is 11 residues. Trimming cost V 3 bases and J 1 base, with 3 bases left between them. CDR1 and CDR2 (germline): GTSNPN, SVGIG (reference sequence).